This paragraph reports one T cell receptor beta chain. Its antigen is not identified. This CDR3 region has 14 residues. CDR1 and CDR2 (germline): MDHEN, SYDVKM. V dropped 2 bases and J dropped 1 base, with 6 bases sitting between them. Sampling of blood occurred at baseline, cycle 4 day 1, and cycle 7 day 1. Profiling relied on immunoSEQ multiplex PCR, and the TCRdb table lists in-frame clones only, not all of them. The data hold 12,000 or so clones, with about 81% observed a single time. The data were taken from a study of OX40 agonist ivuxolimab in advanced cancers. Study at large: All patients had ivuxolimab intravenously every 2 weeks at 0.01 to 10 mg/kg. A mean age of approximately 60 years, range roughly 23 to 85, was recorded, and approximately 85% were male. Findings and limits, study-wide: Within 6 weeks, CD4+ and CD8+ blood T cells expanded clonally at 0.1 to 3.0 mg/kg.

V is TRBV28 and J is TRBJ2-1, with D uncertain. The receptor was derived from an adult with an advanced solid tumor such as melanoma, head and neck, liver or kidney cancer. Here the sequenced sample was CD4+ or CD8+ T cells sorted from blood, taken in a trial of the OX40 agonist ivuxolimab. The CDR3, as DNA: TGTGCCAGCAGTTTAGGGTGGTCCTACAATGAGCAGTTCTTC. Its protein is CASSLGWSYNEQFF.